The entry below gives a single T cell receptor (beta chain) sequence along with its context. This CDR3 is built from 15 residues. The germline V gene has CDR1 SGHRS and CDR2 YFSETQ. V lost 4 bases and J lost 10, with 21 bases in between. Vbeta (60) and Jbeta (13) primers were used in the PCR. The method was immunoSEQ multiplex PCR; TCRdb's version includes in-frame clones alone and lacks a portion of them. The data contain some 190,000 clones, over 80% of them singletons. Donors likely had unrecorded immune exposures despite being nominally healthy when sampled. This entry belongs to a study of cytomegalovirus exposure and HLA in healthy donors. On the study more broadly: Most genotyped donors, about 81% of some 400, had Caucasian-associated genetic ancestry.

This chain links TRBV5-1 with TRBJ2-1; D is possibly TRBD2 (6 bases). This TCR derives from a boy aged 2-15 years in good health and CMV-seronegative. Sequenced material: PBMCs. Here the CDR3 reads CASSPTSGPGGEQFF. CDR3 DNA: TGCGCCAGCAGCCCTACTAGTGGCCCTGGGGGGGAGCAGTTCTTC. The full variable domain, rest sourced from reference TRBV5-1 and TRBJ2-1, is KAGVTQTPRYLIKTRGQQVTLSCSPISGHRSVSWYQQTPGQGLQFLFEYFSETQRNKGNFPGRFSGRQFSNSRSEMNVSTLELGDSALYLCASSPTSGPGGEQFFGPGTRLTVL.